The 29 T cell receptor beta chains below all came from one sample that was sequenced in a study of T cell responses to AZD1222 COVID-19 vaccine. Method: immunoSEQ multiplex PCR; TCRdb's copy keeps in-frame clones and lacks some. Of under 25,000 clones in the sample, 84% are singletons; the top ten hold roughly 15%. The source material was peripheral blood, sampled 28 days after the second AZD1222 dose. Receptor source: an adult who received the AZD1222 COVID-19 vaccine.

This chain's CDR3 is CASSLDGHSNQPQHF. In DNA form, the CDR3 reads TGCGCCAGCAGCTTGGATGGGCATAGCAATCAGCCCCAGCATTTT. V gene TRBV5-1 combines with J gene TRBJ1-5, with unresolved D. Per the germline V gene, CDR1 is SGHRS and CDR2 is YFSETQ. CDR3 length: 15 amino acids. The ends were cut back, 0 bases at V and 0 bases at J, with 7 bases in the middle.

This chain uses TRBV5-1 with TRBJ1-6; TRBD1 agrees at 7 bases. CDR1 SGHRS and CDR2 YFSETQ come from the germline V gene. The trim removed 8 bases at V and 7 bases at J, leaving 9 bases unmatched. The CDR3 sequence is 14 residues long. In nucleotides, the CDR3 is TGCGCCAGTAGAGCGACAGGGATGAATTCACCCCTCCACTTT. It encodes CASRATGMNSPLHF.

The chain uses TRBV6-1 and TRBJ2-5, with unresolved D. The V end was cut by 0 bases, the J end by 4 bases, with 21 bases between. This CDR3 spans 18 amino acids. CDR1 is MNHNS and CDR2 is SASEGT in the germline V gene. CDR3 in amino acids: CASSEALRLVSLGETQYF. CDR3 bases: TGTGCCAGCAGTGAAGCGCTCCGCCTAGTAAGTTTGGGAGAGACCCAGTACTTC.

V gene TRBV2 combines with J gene TRBJ1-1, with D possibly being TRBD1 (5 bases). The germline CDR1 and CDR2 sequences are SNHLY and FYNNEI. The CDR3 sequence is 13 residues long. Between the trimmed V and J ends, which lost 5 bases and 10 bases, there was a span of 17 bases. The CDR3 loop is CASSSNGDRGAFF. The CDR3 nucleotides are TGTGCCAGCAGTTCTAACGGGGACCGGGGAGCTTTCTTT. Full variable domain (outside the CDR3, taken from reference TRBV2 and TRBJ1-1): EPEVTQTPSHQVTQMGQEVILRCVPISNHLYFYWYRQILGQKVEFLVSFYNNEISEKSEIFDDQFSVERPDGSNFTLKIRSTKLEDSAMYFCASSSNGDRGAFFGQGTRLTVV.

This chain joins TRBV5-1 and TRBJ2-1; 8 nucleotides agree with TRBD2. Trimming at V came to 0 bases and at J to 7 bases, leaving 6 bases not matched to a gene. Per the germline V gene, CDR1 is SGHRS and CDR2 is YFSETQ. The CDR3 sequence is 15 residues long. The CDR3, as DNA: TGCGCCAGCAGCTTGGTGGCGGGAGGCGTTAATGAGCAGTTCTTC. Translating it yields CASSLVAGGVNEQFF.

The V call is TRBV7-7, the J call TRBJ2-7, with D perhaps matching TRBD2 (5 bases). Looked up from germline, CDR1 is SSHAT and CDR2 is FNYEAQ (reference sequence). The CDR3 sequence is 13 residues long. Trimming shortened V by 0 bases and J by 6 bases, and 9 bases separated the two germline ends. The CDR3 DNA follows: TGTGCCAGCAGCTTAGCGAACGGAGGCGAGCAGTACTTC. As protein: CASSLANGGEQYF. The whole variable domain, remainder taken from reference TRBV7-7 and TRBJ2-7, is GAGVSQSPRYKVTKRGQDVTLRCDPISSHATLYWYQQALGQGPEFLTYFNYEAQPDKSGLPSDRFSAERPEGSISTLTIQRTEQRDSAMYRCASSLANGGEQYFGPGTRLTVT.

The chain couples TRBV19 to TRBJ1-1; D gene ambiguous. The CDR3 contains 17 residues. From germline, CDR1 is LNHDA and CDR2 SQIVND (reference sequence). Trimming cost V 6 bases and J 2 bases, with 22 bases left between them. The CDR3 is CASRHGRAGWLNTEAFF. CDR3 in DNA: TGTGCCAGTAGACACGGGAGGGCCGGGTGGCTAAACACTGAAGCTTTCTTT.

This chain connects TRBV7-8 to TRBJ2-5, with 8 bases lining up with TRBD2. The ends lost 5 bases at V and 5 bases at J; junction bases unmatched: 10. Germline V gene data show CDR1 as SGHVS and CDR2 as FQNEAQ. The CDR3 spans 15 residues. This CDR3 reads CASSRAGGRGETQYF. CDR3 nucleotides: TGTGCCAGCAGCCGGGCGGGGGGACGTGGGGAGACCCAGTACTTC.

The CDR3 is CATSLSRAANYGYTF. CDR3 nucleotide sequence: TGTGCCACCAGCCTCTCAAGGGCCGCTAACTATGGCTACACCTTC. This chain uses TRBV15 with TRBJ1-2; D gene uncertain. The CDR3 sequence is 15 residues long. Per the germline V gene, CDR1 is LNHNV and CDR2 is YYDKDF (reference sequence). The V end was cut by 5 bases, the J end by 0 bases, with 13 bases between.

This clone is judged medium-sized. V and J are TRBV5-4 and TRBJ1-2, with D unclear. The germline V gene encodes CDR1 SGHNT and CDR2 YYREEE (reference sequence). Trimming cost V 3 bases and J 5 bases, with 17 bases left between them. This CDR3 spans 15 amino acids. DNA for the CDR3: TGTGCCAGCAGCTCAGGACTGGAGGAAGGATATGGCTACACCTTC. Its translation is CASSSGLEEGYGYTF.

The chain links TRBV5-1 to TRBJ1-1; D not certain. Trimming shortened V by 6 bases and J by 0 bases, and 12 bases separated the two germline ends. From germline, CDR1 is SGHRS and CDR2 YFSETQ. This CDR3 spans 14 amino acids. DNA for the CDR3: TGCGCCAGCACCGGGGTGGGCGTGAACACTGAAGCTTTCTTT. This sequence encodes CASTGVGVNTEAFF. Full variable domain (remainder filled in from reference TRBV5-1 and TRBJ1-1): KAGVTQTPRYLIKTRGQQVTLSCSPISGHRSVSWYQQTPGQGLQFLFEYFSETQRNKGNFPGRFSGRQFSNSRSEMNVSTLELGDSALYLCASTGVGVNTEAFFGQGTRLTVV.

The chain links TRBV18 to TRBJ2-1; D possibly corresponds to TRBD2 (6 bases). The CDR3 length is 15 residues. Germline V gives CDR1 KGHSH, CDR2 LQKENI. Trimming left V 3 bases short and J 3 bases short, with 12 bases between. DNA of the CDR3: TGTGCCAGCTCACCGGAACGGGAGAACTACAATGAGCAGTTCTTC. This gives the protein CASSPERENYNEQFF.

The gene calls are TRBV24-1 and TRBJ2-1; 9 bases map to TRBD2. The junction had 4 bases not matched to a gene; V was cut back by 5 bases and J by 3 bases. This CDR3 has 15 amino acids. Per germline, CDR1 KGHDR and CDR2 SFDVKD. The CDR3 sequence: CATSGTSDLYNEQFF. CDR3 sequence (DNA): TGTGCCACCAGTGGGACTAGCGACCTCTACAATGAGCAGTTCTTC.

This sequence joins TRBV11-3 and TRBJ2-7; D may be TRBD2 (5 bases). Germline CDR1 SGHNT, CDR2 YENEEA. There are 14 residues in the CDR3. V lost 5 bases and J 1 base, leaving 12 bases between the germline ends. Here the CDR3 DNA reads TGTGCCAGCAGCCCGGGCGGAGGATCCTACGAGCAGTACTTC. Its translation is CASSPGGGSYEQYF.

This rearrangement joins TRBV7-2 to TRBJ1-1, with 9 bases fitting TRBD1. The CDR3 extends over 15 amino acids. The V gene's germline CDR1 is SGHTA and CDR2 FQGNSA. J lost 6 bases, V lost 5 bases, and 10 bases had no gene match. The CDR3 sequence is CASSATGGAVSEAFF. The CDR3 region has the DNA TGTGCCAGCAGCGCTACAGGGGGCGCCGTATCTGAAGCTTTCTTT.

The J gene is TRBJ1-1, the V gene TRBV27; unclear D gene. Trimming stripped 3 bases from V and 2 bases from J, with 16 bases between. The CDR3 sequence is 16 residues long. Germline V gene sequence: CDR1 MNHEY, CDR2 SMNVEV (reference sequence). This chain's CDR3 is CASSFSAAEQNTEAFF. The CDR3 bases are TGTGCCAGCAGTTTTTCGGCTGCAGAGCAAAACACTGAAGCTTTCTTT.

V and J are TRBV3-1 (or the pseudogene TRBV3-2) and TRBJ2-3; D is uncertain. The CDR3 length is 13 residues. Germline values: CDR1 LGHDT, CDR2 YNNKEL (reference sequence). V lost 1 base and J 1 base, leaving 3 bases between the germline ends. In nucleotides, the CDR3 is TGTGCCAGCAGCCAAGGCCGCACAGATACGCAGTATTTT. As protein: CASSQGRTDTQYF.

The rearrangement joins TRBV6-2 or TRBV6-3 to TRBJ2-2, with D perhaps matching TRBD1 (5 bases). CDR3 length equals 15 residues. Germline CDR1 is MNHEY and CDR2 is SVGEGT. V was shortened by 5 bases and J by 2 bases, with 12 bases between the two germline ends. The CDR3 protein is CASSKDNRNTGELFF. As DNA, the CDR3 is TGTGCCAGCAGTAAGGACAACCGAAACACCGGGGAGCTGTTTTTT.

The chain has TRBV6-2 or TRBV6-3 and TRBJ1-3; D gene ambiguous. The CDR3 has 14 residues. From germline, CDR1 is MNHEY and CDR2 SVGEGT. V lost 4 bases and J 2 bases, leaving 9 bases between the germline ends. The CDR3 DNA sequence: TGTGCCAGCAGTTCGCGCGGGACTGGAAACACCATATATTTT. This translates into CASSSRGTGNTIYF.

This sequence joins TRBV6-5 and TRBJ1-1; 8 nucleotides line up with TRBD1. CDR3 length: 15 residues. The germline CDR1 and CDR2 sequences are MNHEY and SVGAGI. Losses at the gene ends were 8 bases for V and 4 bases for J; bases not matched to a gene: 12. CDR3 protein: CASRPAGGEVTEAFF. The DNA for the CDR3 is TGTGCCAGCCGTCCGGCAGGGGGCGAGGTCACTGAAGCTTTCTTT.

The chain combines TRBV19 with TRBJ1-3; tentative D call: TRBD1 (6 bases). The germline V gene encodes CDR1 LNHDA and CDR2 SQIVND (reference sequence). This CDR3 has 14 residues. Trimming shortened V by 4 bases and J by 2 bases, and 9 bases separated the two germline ends. The CDR3 bases are TGTGCCAGTAGTAGACAGGTTGCTGGAAACACCATATATTTT. It yields the protein CASSRQVAGNTIYF. The full variable domain, with the rest looked up from reference TRBV19 and TRBJ1-3, is DGGITQSPKYLFRKEGQNVTLSCEQNLNHDAMYWYRQDPGQGLRLIYYSQIVNDFQKGDIAEGYSVSREKKESFPLTVTSAQKNPTAFYLCASSRQVAGNTIYFGEGSWLTVV.

This clone was observed a few times. This sequence joins TRBV29-1 and TRBJ1-2; D is uncertain. Per the germline V gene, CDR1 is SQVTM and CDR2 is ANQGSEA. The CDR3 is 13 amino acids. Trimming took off 2 bases at V and 4 bases at J, with 11 bases between the two ends. The CDR3 sequence: CSVEWSTAYGYTF. The CDR3 DNA reads as TGCAGCGTTGAATGGTCCACCGCCTATGGCTACACCTTC.

This clone appeared a few times. The chain recombines TRBV2 with TRBJ1-5; D is unresolved. The CDR3 has 15 amino acids. Germline assignment: CDR1 SNHLY and CDR2 FYNNEI. V was trimmed by 2 bases and J by 2 bases, leaving 10 bases between them. The CDR3 sequence is CASSESRWGNQPQHF. The CDR3 nucleotides are TGTGCCAGCAGTGAAAGTCGGTGGGGCAATCAGCCCCAGCATTTT. The variable domain in full, completed from reference TRBV2 and TRBJ1-5, reads EPEVTQTPSHQVTQMGQEVILRCVPISNHLYFYWYRQILGQKVEFLVSFYNNEISEKSEIFDDQFSVERPDGSNFTLKIRSTKLEDSAMYFCASSESRWGNQPQHFGDGTRLSIL.

The chain links TRBV27 to TRBJ1-6, with 11 bases matching TRBD1. The CDR3 has 17 amino acids. The junction had 10 bases not matched to a gene; V was cut back by 6 bases and J by 6 bases. The germline CDR1 and CDR2 sequences are MNHEY and SMNVEV (reference sequence). The CDR3 region has the DNA TGTGCCAGCAGCCCGCGGAGCGGACAGGGGGCTAATTCACCCCTCCACTTT. This sequence encodes CASSPRSGQGANSPLHF.

The chain uses TRBV7-2 and TRBJ2-4; 14 nucleotides agree with TRBD2. The CDR3 runs 19 residues. With V trimmed by 3 bases and J by 7 bases, 14 bases remained unmatched. Germline CDR1 SGHTA, CDR2 FQGNSA. The CDR3 coding sequence is TGTGCCAGCAGCTTTAGGACTAGCGGGAGGCCACGAATTAGGAACATTCAGTACTTC. Its translation: CASSFRTSGRPRIRNIQYF.

The rearrangement joins TRBV25-1 to TRBJ2-7; no reliable D call. Germline CDR1 reads MGHDK; CDR2 reads SYGVNS. Trimming stripped 3 bases from V and 6 bases from J, with 6 bases between. The CDR3 contains 11 residues. CDR3 in DNA: TGTGCCAGCAGTGACCCGCCCGAGCAGTACTTC. Encoded protein: CASSDPPEQYF.

CDR3 in DNA: TGTGCCAGTAGTTCCGGACAGTCTGGGGCCAACGTCCTGACTTTC. This translates into CASSSGQSGANVLTF. The chain is built from TRBV19 and TRBJ2-6, with a tentative D call TRBD1 (6 bases). From germline, CDR1 is LNHDA and CDR2 SQIVND (reference sequence). CDR3 size: 15 residues. V was trimmed by 5 bases and J by 1 base, leaving 9 bases between them.

CDR3 residues: CASSPEASTGELFF. The CDR3 DNA is TGCGCCAGCAGCCCCGAGGCCAGCACCGGGGAGCTGTTTTTT. The rearrangement uses TRBV5-1 and TRBJ2-2, with unresolved D. Germline assignment: CDR1 SGHRS and CDR2 YFSETQ. This CDR3 has 14 residues. Trimming stripped 4 bases from V and 4 bases from J, with 11 bases between.

The CDR3 loop is CATSVGDGNTGELFF. The CDR3 DNA follows: TGTGCCACCAGCGTTGGGGATGGGAACACCGGGGAGCTGTTTTTT. This chain uses TRBV24-1 with TRBJ2-2; D is undetermined. The CDR3 spans 15 residues. Deletions cut 7 bases from V and 1 base from J, with 12 bases between. Germline assignment: CDR1 KGHDR and CDR2 SFDVKD.